These T cell receptor beta chains were read from a single sample in a study of T-cell memory formation after mild COVID-19. TCRdb reanalysed the 5' RACE reads using MiXCR and keeps one entry per CDR3 protein. This table holds 130,000 to 150,000 distinct CDR3 sequences, 6% found once. The sequenced sample was PBMCs or a T cell subset sorted from them (not recorded which). These TCRs come from an adult woman who had mild COVID-19 (a few samples of this study predate the infection). Cell type and time point are not known. The CDR3 runs from the conserved cysteine through the conserved F or W. A D gene is named only where the DNA matches it firmly. Size is stated for part of the rows, as once, few or many counts, or as a class when the clone is expanded.

J gene,clone size,V gene,D gene,CDR3 protein,CDR3 DNA
TRBJ1-1,few,TRBV29-1,-,CSVELGGKHTEAFF,TGCAGCGTCGAGCTGGGAGGGAAGCACACTGAAGCTTTCTTT
TRBJ1-3,many,TRBV7-2,-,CASSSAGTVGNTIYF,TGTGCCAGCAGCTCAGCGGGGACGGTCGGGAACACCATATATTTT
TRBJ1-5,-,TRBV7-9,-,CASSFGQSNQPQHF,TGTGCCAGCAGCTTTGGGCAGAGCAATCAGCCCCAGCATTTT
TRBJ1-2,-,TRBV6-5,-,CASSYLSGVDYGYTF,TGTGCCAGCAGTTATTTGTCCGGGGTGGACTATGGCTACACCTTC
TRBJ2-1,-,TRBV7-7,-,CASSLTAGNSGEQFF,TGTGCCAGCAGCTTAACTGCGGGGAATTCTGGTGAGCAGTTCTTC
TRBJ2-1,many,TRBV7-3,TRBD1,CASSLGQGVSEQFF,TGTGCCAGCAGCTTGGGACAGGGGGTTAGTGAGCAGTTCTTC
TRBJ2-5,many,TRBV3-1,-,CASSLPGGFETQYF,TGTGCCAGCAGCCTTCCGGGGGGCTTTGAGACCCAGTACTTC
TRBJ2-7,few,TRBV2,-,CASSEAGIRTYEQYF,TGTGCCAGCAGTGAAGCGGGGATCAGAACCTACGAGCAGTACTTC
TRBJ2-3,few,TRBV30,-,CAWSPGADTQYF,TGTGCCTGGAGTCCCGGAGCAGATACGCAGTATTTT
TRBJ2-5,many,TRBV20-1,-,CSARSQGYQETQYF,TGCAGTGCTAGGTCGCAGGGTTACCAAGAGACCCAGTACTTC
TRBJ2-1,-,TRBV12-3/TRBV12-4,-,CASSLTRDPYNEQFF,TGTGCCAGCAGTTTGACCCGGGACCCGTACAATGAGCAGTTCTTC
TRBJ2-5,many,TRBV12-3/TRBV12-4,TRBD2,CASSWVLAGKETQYF,TGTGCCAGCAGTTGGGTACTAGCGGGGAAAGAGACCCAGTACTTC
TRBJ2-1,many,TRBV7-2,-,CASSSFTTADEQFF,TGTGCCAGCAGCTCCTTCACGACAGCGGATGAGCAGTTCTTC
TRBJ1-4,few,TRBV5-6,-,CASSFGRRWNEKLFF,TGTGCCAGCAGCTTTGGACGGCGTTGGAATGAAAAACTGTTTTTT
TRBJ2-5,few,TRBV6-6,-,CASSYSNREETQYF,TGTGCCAGCAGTTACTCGAACAGGGAAGAGACCCAGTACTTC
TRBJ2-6,few,TRBV5-1,-,CASSPARGSGANVLTF,TGCGCCAGCAGCCCCGCCAGGGGCTCTGGGGCCAACGTCCTGACTTTC
TRBJ2-7,many,TRBV30,-,CAWKKGKTLSSYEQYF,TGTGCCTGGAAGAAAGGGAAGACCTTAAGCTCCTACGAGCAGTACTTC
TRBJ2-7,few,TRBV6-6,TRBD2,CASKISGESSYEQYF,TGTGCCAGCAAGATTAGCGGGGAAAGCTCCTACGAGCAGTACTTC